The rows below give T cell receptor beta chains drawn from one sample of a study of blood T cells in healthy people across ages. TCRdb re-analysed the 5' RACE reads in MiXCR, keeping a single row per CDR3 protein. The sample lists fewer than 1,200,000 distinct CDR3 sequences; roughly a quarter were seen once. These data were likewise used in another study, on T cells of mothers and their children.

The specimen sequenced was blood. Every receptor here comes from a girl aged 2-10 years in good health. CDR3s include the opening cysteine and the closing phenylalanine or tryptophan. A D gene is named only where the DNA matches it firmly. The listing skips clone size in some rows; elsewhere it reads once, few, many or a size class.

d_call	v_call	j_call	clone_size	cdr3_nt	cdr3_aa
NA	TRBV7-9	TRBJ1-2	NA	TGTGCCAGCAGCAGCCCCTGGGTCTATGGCTACACCTTC	CASSSPWVYGYTF
TRBD1	TRBV7-2	TRBJ1-6	few	TGTGCCAGCAGCTCGCGGACAGGGGCTGATTCACCCCTCCACTTT	CASSSRTGADSPLHF
NA	TRBV9	TRBJ2-1	NA	TGTGCCAGCAGCGTGGGGCCCGGGGCGAATGAGCAGTTCTTC	CASSVGPGANEQFF
NA	TRBV10-3	TRBJ2-1	NA	TGTGCCATCAGTGAAGGGACAAGTTCCTACAATGAGCAGTTCTTC	CAISEGTSSYNEQFF
TRBD2	TRBV4-1	TRBJ2-3	few	TGCGCCAGCAGCCAAATTCTAGCGGCCCTCACAGATACGCAGTATTTT	CASSQILAALTDTQYF
NA	TRBV12-3/TRBV12-4	TRBJ2-2	few	TGTGCCAGCAGTTCGTTAGGGGCCGGGGAGCTGTTTTTT	CASSSLGAGELFF
NA	TRBV12-3/TRBV12-4	TRBJ2-5	few	TGTGCCAGCAGTGTCACAGGGAAGCGGGAGACCCAGTACTTC	CASSVTGKRETQYF
NA	TRBV20-1	TRBJ2-7	few	TGCAGTGGGAGAGGTATAGACGGGAAGCAAACGGTGGGATCCTACGAGCAGTACTTC	CSGRGIDGKQTVGSYEQYF
NA	TRBV5-5	TRBJ2-7	NA	TGTGCCAGCAGCTTGAATATAGGGGGGCTGTACGAGCAGTACTTC	CASSLNIGGLYEQYF
TRBD1	TRBV18	TRBJ1-3	few	TGTGCCAGCTCACGGGTCCCGGGACAGGGGACTGGAAACACCATATATTTT	CASSRVPGQGTGNTIYF
NA	TRBV21-1	TRBJ2-1	NA	TGTGCCAGCAGCCCCACTAGCTACTACAATGAGCAGTTCTTC	CASSPTSYYNEQFF
NA	TRBV3-1	TRBJ2-3	few	TGTGCCAGCAGCCAAGGGAAAAGCACAGATACGCAGTATTTT	CASSQGKSTDTQYF
NA	TRBV2	TRBJ2-1	NA	TGTGCCAGCAGTGAAGTTTTCTTC	CASSEVFF
NA	TRBV9	TRBJ2-1	NA	NA	CASSVGSGAVETRYF
NA	TRBV12-3/TRBV12-4	TRBJ2-7	few	TGTGCCAGCAGTCCCCCCTTCGTCGAGCAGTACTTC	CASSPPFVEQYF
NA	TRBV11-2	TRBJ1-2	NA	TGTGCCAGCAGCTTAGTACCCGGACAGAACTATGGCTACACCTTC	CASSLVPGQNYGYTF
TRBD1	TRBV6-2/TRBV6-3	TRBJ2-1	NA	TGTGCCAGCAATGGGGACAGAGCAATCTACAATGAGCAGTTCTTC	CASNGDRAIYNEQFF
NA	TRBV7-6	TRBJ2-3	few	TGTGCCAGCAGCTACCCGGTCGAACCCCCGACCACAGATACGCAGTATTTT	CASSYPVEPPTTDTQYF
NA	TRBV6-2/TRBV6-3	TRBJ2-1	NA	TGTGCCAGCAGGACAAAGATGCCCTACAATGAGCAGTTCTTC	CASRTKMPYNEQFF
TRBD1	TRBV27	TRBJ1-4	NA	TGTGCCAGCAGACCTTTAGACAGGGGGCATGAAAAACCGTTTTTT	CASRPLDRGHEKPFF
NA	TRBV11-1	TRBJ2-5	few	TGTGCCAGCAGCTTAGAAGGGACGGTAAGAGAGACCCAGTACTTC	CASSLEGTVRETQYF
NA	TRBV6-2/TRBV6-3	TRBJ2-4	many	TGTGCCAGCCAAGCCCGGGAGAATCACGGCAACATTCAGTACTTC	CASQARENHGNIQYF
TRBD2	TRBV7-7	TRBJ2-1	few	TGTGCTAGCAGCCCACGACTAGCGGGCGGTTCCTACAATGAGCAGTTCTTC	CASSPRLAGGSYNEQFF
NA	TRBV5-1	TRBJ1-6	few	TGCGCCAGCACCTTGCCCGATGGTAATTCACCCCTCCACTTT	CASTLPDGNSPLHF
NA	TRBV6-5	TRBJ2-7	NA	TGTGCCAGCGGTCGTAATTACTACGAGCAGTACTTC	CASGRNYYEQYF
TRBD2	TRBV27	TRBJ2-1	few	TGTGCCAGCAGTTTAATGGCGGGAGGTGCATCCTACAATGAGCAGTTCTTC	CASSLMAGGASYNEQFF
NA	TRBV12-3/TRBV12-4	TRBJ2-3	NA	TGTGCCAGCAGTTGGGACCACGCCACAGATACGCAGTATTTT	CASSWDHATDTQYF
TRBD2	TRBV4-1	TRBJ2-7	few	TGCGCCAGCAGCCAAGAGGGGGAGGGCTACGAGCAGTACTTC	CASSQEGEGYEQYF
NA	TRBV20-1	TRBJ2-7	NA	TGCAGTGCTAGAGATCTGGACAGTGGGCCTCACGAGCAGTACTTC	CSARDLDSGPHEQYF
NA	TRBV18	TRBJ2-3	NA	TGTGCCAGCTCACCGCTGGGACTCACAGATACGCAGTATTTT	CASSPLGLTDTQYF
NA	TRBV6-5	TRBJ2-7	NA	TGTGCCAGCAGCCCCGGCCTGAAGCAGTACTTC	CASSPGLKQYF
TRBD1	TRBV18	TRBJ1-2	NA	TGTGCCAGCTCACCTGGGACAGGGTACGGCTATGGCTACACCTTC	CASSPGTGYGYGYTF
NA	TRBV20-1	TRBJ2-7	NA	TGCAGTGCCGAACGGGGAGCGATCTCCTACGAGCAGTACTTC	CSAERGAISYEQYF
TRBD2	TRBV16	TRBJ2-5	once	TGTGCCAGCAGCCAATCGGGACTAAGGGAGACCCAGTACTTC	CASSQSGLRETQYF
NA	TRBV29-1	TRBJ1-3	NA	TGCAGCGTTGAGTATAGGCGGATCTCAGGAAACACCATATATTTT	CSVEYRRISGNTIYF
NA	TRBV5-1	TRBJ1-1	few	TGCGCCAGCAGCTTTTCGAGTGAGGGCACTGAAGCTTTCTTT	CASSFSSEGTEAFF
NA	TRBV20-1	TRBJ1-2	NA	TGCAGTGCTAGAGTACCCGGGTTAAGTGGCTACACCTTC	CSARVPGLSGYTF
NA	TRBV12-3/TRBV12-4	TRBJ1-1	few	TGTGCCAGCAGTTTAGTCTCGGGAGGCACTGAAGCTTTCTTT	CASSLVSGGTEAFF
NA	TRBV7-9	TRBJ1-4	few	TGTGCCAGCAGCTTAGGAACTAGCGGCGAAAAACTGTTTTTT	CASSLGTSGEKLFF
TRBD1	TRBV4-1	TRBJ1-1	few	TGCGCCAGCAGCCTGCTACAGGGGGCCACTGAAGCTTTCTTT	CASSLLQGATEAFF
NA	TRBV6-1	TRBJ1-3	NA	TGTGCCAGCAGTATGCGACACACTGCTGGAAACACCATATATTTT	CASSMRHTAGNTIYF
NA	TRBV7-2	TRBJ1-2	few	TGTGCCAGCAGCTTAGTACAGATTAACTATGGCTACACCTTC	CASSLVQINYGYTF
TRBD1	TRBV12-3/TRBV12-4	TRBJ2-1	NA	TGTGCCAGCAGCTCGGGACAGGGGGGAAAGCAGTTCTTC	CASSSGQGGKQFF
NA	TRBV7-2	TRBJ2-2	few	TGTGCCAGCAGCCACACAGGTCCTCAAAACACCGGGGAGCTGTTTTTT	CASSHTGPQNTGELFF
TRBD2	TRBV2	TRBJ2-5	NA	TGTGCCGGCCACCAGGGCGGACTAGCTTCAGTCAGGGAGACCCAGTACTTC	CAGHQGGLASVRETQYF
NA	TRBV7-9	TRBJ2-5	few	TGTGCCAGCAGCCCTGGGACACTCTCCCCCCGGGAGACCCAGTACTTC	CASSPGTLSPRETQYF
TRBD1	TRBV20-1	TRBJ1-2	once	TGCAGTGCCGCCTCATTACAGGGGTGGTATGGCTACACCTTC	CSAASLQGWYGYTF
TRBD2	TRBV28	TRBJ2-7	NA	TGTGCCAGCATACCCGGGACTAGGAATTACGAGCAGTACTTC	CASIPGTRNYEQYF
NA	TRBV28	TRBJ2-7	few	TGTGCCAGCAGTTCCTCCGGGGAACACTACCGATACGAGCAGTACTTC	CASSSSGEHYRYEQYF
TRBD1	TRBV29-1	TRBJ2-4	NA	TGCAGCGTGCAGGGACAGGCATCCAAAAACATTCAGTACTTC	CSVQGQASKNIQYF
NA	TRBV10-2	TRBJ2-2	NA	TGCGCCAGCAGTGAGGAAAAAGGGGTAGGCGGGGAGCTGTTTTTT	CASSEEKGVGGELFF
NA	TRBV6-2/TRBV6-3	TRBJ2-2	NA	TGTGCCAGCAGTTACGCAGAGAACACCGGGGAGCTGTTTTTT	CASSYAENTGELFF
NA	TRBV2	TRBJ2-2	NA	TGTGCCAGCAGTTTCGAGCTGAAGCCCACCCCGAACACCGGGGAGCTGTTTTTT	CASSFELKPTPNTGELFF
NA	TRBV19	TRBJ2-2	NA	TGTGCCAGTAGTAACAGAGAGACCGGGGAGCTGTTTTTT	CASSNRETGELFF